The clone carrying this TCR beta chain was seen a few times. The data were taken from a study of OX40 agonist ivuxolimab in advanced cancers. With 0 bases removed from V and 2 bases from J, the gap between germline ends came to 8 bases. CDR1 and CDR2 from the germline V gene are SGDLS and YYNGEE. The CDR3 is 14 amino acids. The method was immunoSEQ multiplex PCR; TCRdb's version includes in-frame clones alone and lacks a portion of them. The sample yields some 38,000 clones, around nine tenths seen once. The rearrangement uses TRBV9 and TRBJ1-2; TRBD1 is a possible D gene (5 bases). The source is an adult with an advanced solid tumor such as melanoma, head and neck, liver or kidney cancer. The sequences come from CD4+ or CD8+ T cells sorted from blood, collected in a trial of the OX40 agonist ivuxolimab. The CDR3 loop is CASSVAGGNYGYTF. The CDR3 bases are TGTGCCAGCAGCGTAGCTGGGGGGAACTATGGCTACACCTTC. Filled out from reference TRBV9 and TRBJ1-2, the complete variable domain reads DSGVTQTPKHLITATGQRVTLRCSPRSGDLSVYWYQQSLDQGLQFLIQYYNGEERAKGNILERFSAQQFPDLHSELNLSSLELGDSALYFCASSVAGGNYGYTFGSGTRLTVV.